This TCR beta chain appears in the sequencing data of a study of cytomegalovirus exposure and HLA in healthy donors. Trimming took 0 bases from V and 12 from J; bases not matched to a gene: 2. The CDR3 spans 12 residues. Germline-derived CDR1 and CDR2 are SGHKS and YYEKEE (reference sequence). The PCR employed 60 Vbeta primers together with 13 Jbeta primers. The method was immunoSEQ multiplex PCR; TCRdb's version includes in-frame clones alone and lacks a portion of them. The sample lists about 150,000 clones; around 79% were seen once. Study conclusions and caveats: Presence/absence analyses took donor sequencing depth as roughly uniform. Researchers reported in a later analysis that a missense DCLRE1C variant was tied to TCR beta V- and J-gene trimming. Being indistinguishable, some V segments were excluded, TRBV6-2 and TRBV6-3 among them.

This clone was detected a few times. Its antigen is currently unknown. The TCR sequence derives from a woman in her thirties or forties in good health and CMV-seronegative. What was sequenced was PBMCs. The rearrangement links TRBV5-5 to TRBJ2-1, with 8 nucleotides matching TRBD2. The CDR3 nucleotides read TGTGCCAGCAGCTTGGCGGGGGGGTCGCAGTTCTTC. Translating it yields CASSLAGGSQFF.